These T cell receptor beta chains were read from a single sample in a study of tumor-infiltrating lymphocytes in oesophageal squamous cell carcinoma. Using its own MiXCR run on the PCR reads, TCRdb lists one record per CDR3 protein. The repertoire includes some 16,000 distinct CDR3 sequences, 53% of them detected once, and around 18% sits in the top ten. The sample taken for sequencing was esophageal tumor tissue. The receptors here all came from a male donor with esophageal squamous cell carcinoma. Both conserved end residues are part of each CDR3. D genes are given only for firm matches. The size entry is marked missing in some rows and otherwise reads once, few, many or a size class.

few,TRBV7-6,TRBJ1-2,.,CASSHTDTGNYGYTF,TGTGCCAGCAGCCACACTGATACAGGGAACTATGGCTACACCTTC
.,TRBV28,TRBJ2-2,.,CASSFRVGWGPDPGTGELFF,TGTGCCAGCAGTTTTCGAGTCGGTTGGGGGCCGGATCCGGGAACCGGGGAGCTGTTTTTT
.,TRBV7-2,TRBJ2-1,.,CASSSDLGINEQFF,TGTGCCAGCAGCTCTGACTTGGGCATCAATGAGCAGTTCTTC
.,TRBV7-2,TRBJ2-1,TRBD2,CASSLTSGLSYNEQFF,TGTGCCAGCAGCTTAACTAGCGGGTTATCCTACAATGAGCAGTTCTTC
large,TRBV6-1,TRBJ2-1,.,CASTSLAGSYNEQFF,TGTGCCAGCACTTCCCTCGCAGGCTCCTACAATGAGCAGTTCTTC
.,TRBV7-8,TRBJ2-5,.,CASSFRENQETQYF,TGTGCCAGCAGCTTCCGGGAAAACCAAGAGACCCAGTACTTC
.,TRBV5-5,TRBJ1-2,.,CASSLAGADYGYTF,TGTGCCAGCAGCTTGGCCGGGGCCGACTATGGCTACACCTTC
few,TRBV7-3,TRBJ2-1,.,CASSSDAFYNEQFF,TGTGCCAGCAGCTCAGATGCCTTCTACAATGAGCAGTTCTTC
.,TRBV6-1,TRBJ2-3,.,CASSRSGDITDTQYF,TGTGCCAGCAGTCGAAGCGGGGACATCACAGATACGCAGTATTTT
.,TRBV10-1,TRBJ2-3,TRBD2,CASSDRSGSGSDTQYF,TGCGCCAGCAGTGACCGTAGCGGGAGCGGGTCAGATACGCAGTATTTT
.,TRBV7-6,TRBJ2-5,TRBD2,CASSWGGQKETQYF,TGTGCCAGCAGCTGGGGAGGGCAGAAAGAGACCCAGTACTTC
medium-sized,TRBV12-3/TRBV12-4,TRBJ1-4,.,CASRRGPNEKLFF,TGTGCCAGCAGACGCGGACCAAATGAAAAACTGTTTTTT
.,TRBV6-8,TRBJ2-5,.,CASTRGSQETQYF,TGTGCCAGCACTAGGGGCTCACAAGAGACCCAGTACTTC
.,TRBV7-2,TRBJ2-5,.,CASSLTNYNSPLHF,TGTGCCAGCAGCTTAACGAACTATAATTCACCCCTCCACTTC
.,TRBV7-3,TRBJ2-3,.,CASRQGTDTQYF,TGTGCCAGCAGACAAGGCACAGATACGCAGTATTTT
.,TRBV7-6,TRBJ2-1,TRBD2,CASSFSGEFYEQFF,TGTGCCAGCAGCTTTAGCGGGGAGTTCTATGAGCAGTTCTTC
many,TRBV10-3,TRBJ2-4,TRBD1,CAISEGDSRSYNSPLHF,TGTGCCATCAGTGAGGGGGACAGCCGCTCCTATAATTCACCCCTCCACTTC
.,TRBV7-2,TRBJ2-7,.,CASSLVGGSYEQYF,TGTGCCAGCAGCTTAGTGGGGGGCTCTTACGAGCAGTACTTC
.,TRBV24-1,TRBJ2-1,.,CATSEGTPKKQFF,TGTGCCACCAGTGAGGGGACACCGAAGAAGCAGTTCTTC
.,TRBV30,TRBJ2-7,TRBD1,CAWTLQGSTYNEQYF,TGTGCCTGGACCTTACAGGGGTCTACCTACAATGAGCAGTACTTC
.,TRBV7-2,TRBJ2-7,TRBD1,CASSSRDSSYEQYF,TGTGCCAGCAGCTCCCGGGACAGCTCCTACGAGCAGTACTTC
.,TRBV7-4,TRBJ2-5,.,CASSLRSGYQETQYF,TGTGCCAGCAGCTTACGAAGCGGGTACCAAGAGACCCAGTACTTC
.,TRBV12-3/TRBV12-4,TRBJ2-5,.,CASSSWEETQYF,TGTGCCAGCAGCTCCTGGGAAGAGACCCAGTACTTC
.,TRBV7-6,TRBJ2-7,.,CASSPVGAEQYF,TGTGCCAGCAGCCCTGTGGGAGCGGAGCAGTACTTC
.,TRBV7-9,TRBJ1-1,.,CASSLFPGNTEAFF,TGTGCCAGCAGCTTATTCCCGGGGAACACTGAAGCTTTCTTT
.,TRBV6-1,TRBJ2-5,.,CASSEGGTQYF,TGTGCCAGCAGCGAGGGTGGGACCCAGTACTTC
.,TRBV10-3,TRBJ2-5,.,CAISELHQETQYF,TGTGCCATCAGTGAACTTCACCAAGAGACCCAGTACTTC
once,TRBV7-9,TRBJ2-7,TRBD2,CASSTRLAGAYEQYF,TGTGCCAGCAGCACCCGACTAGCGGGAGCCTACGAGCAGTACTTC
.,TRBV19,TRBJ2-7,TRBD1,CASSKDRGRDEQYF,TGTGCCAGTAGTAAGGACAGGGGGCGAGACGAGCAGTACTTC
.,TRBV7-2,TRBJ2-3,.,CASSSPSLADTQYF,TGTGCCAGCAGCTCACCTAGCTTGGCAGATACGCAGTATTTT
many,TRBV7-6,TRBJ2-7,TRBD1,CASSQGQGREQYF,TGTGCCAGCAGCCAAGGACAGGGGCGCGAGCAGTACTTC
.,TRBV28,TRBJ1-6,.,CASSSIHRVAYEQYF,TGTGCCAGCAGTTCAATTCACAGGGTGGCCTACGAGCAGTACTTT
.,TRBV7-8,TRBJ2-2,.,CASSLAPSGGYRVAGELFF,TGTGCCAGCAGCTTAGCCCCATCAGGGGGGTATCGAGTCGCCGGGGAGCTGTTTTTT
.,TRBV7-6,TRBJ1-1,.,CASSRQLGGMNTEAFF,TGTGCCAGCAGCCGTCAGTTAGGTGGGATGAACACTGAAGCTTTCTTT
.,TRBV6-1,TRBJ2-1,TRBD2,CASNLSGSRSYNEQFF,TGTGCCAGCAACCTTAGCGGGAGCAGGTCCTACAATGAGCAGTTCTTC
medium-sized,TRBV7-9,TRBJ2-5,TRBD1,CASSLAGTDETQYF,TGTGCCAGCAGCTTAGCCGGGACAGACGAGACCCAGTACTTC
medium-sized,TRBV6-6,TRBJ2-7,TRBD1,CASSYSITGVTREQYF,TGTGCCAGCAGTTACTCGATTACAGGGGTTACGCGGGAGCAGTACTTC
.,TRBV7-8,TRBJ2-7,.,CASSLLNEQYF,TGTGCCAGCAGCTTGTTAAATGAGCAGTACTTC
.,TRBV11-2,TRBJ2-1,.,CASSHRVGEQFF,TGTGCCAGCAGCCACAGGGTGGGTGAGCAGTTCTTC
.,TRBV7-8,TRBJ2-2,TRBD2,CASSKLAARDGGGELFF,TGTGCCAGCAGCAAACTAGCGGCGCGTGACGGCGGCGGGGAGCTGTTTTTT
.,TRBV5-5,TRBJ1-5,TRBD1,CASSLGGGQGAPAQHF,TGTGCCAGCAGCTTGGGAGGAGGCCAGGGGGCGCCGGCCCAGCATTTT
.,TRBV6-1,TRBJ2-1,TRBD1,CASSPGQGAEQFF,TGTGCCAGCAGTCCGGGACAGGGGGCCGAGCAGTTCTTC
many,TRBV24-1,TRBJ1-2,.,CATSDSEGGYTF,TGTGCCACCAGTGATTCGGAGGGCGGCTACACCTTC
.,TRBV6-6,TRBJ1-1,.,CASSYQGQNTEAFF,TGTGCCAGCAGTTACCAGGGACAGAACACTGAAGCTTTCTTT
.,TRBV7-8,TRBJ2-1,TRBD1,CASSSRDRGDYNEQFF,TGTGCCAGCAGCTCCCGGGACAGGGGGGACTACAATGAGCAGTTCTTC
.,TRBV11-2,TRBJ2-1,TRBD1,CASSSGTESTYNEQFF,TGTGCCAGCAGCTCCGGGACAGAATCCACCTACAATGAGCAGTTCTTC
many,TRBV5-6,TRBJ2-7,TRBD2,CASSSMERESDEQYF,TGTGCCAGCAGCTCAATGGAGCGGGAGTCCGACGAGCAGTACTTC
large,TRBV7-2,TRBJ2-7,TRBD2,CASSFSGRAYEQYF,TGTGCCAGCAGCTTTTCCGGGAGGGCCTACGAGCAGTACTTC
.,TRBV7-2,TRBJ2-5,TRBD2,CASSQRLASGGQETQYF,TGTGCCAGCAGTCAGAGACTGGCCAGCGGGGGACAAGAGACCCAGTACTTC
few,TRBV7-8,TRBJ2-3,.,CASSLSETDTQYF,TGTGCCAGCAGCTTATCAGAGACAGATACGCAGTATTTT
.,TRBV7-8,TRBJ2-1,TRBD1,CASSLGGQGQETQFF,TGTGCCAGCAGCTTAGGGGGACAGGGCCAAGAGACCCAGTTCTTC
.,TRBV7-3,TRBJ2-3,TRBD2,CASSLGGGSQYF,TGTGCCAGCAGCTTAGGGGGGGGGTCGCAGTATTTT
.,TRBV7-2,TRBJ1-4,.,CASSLYSGLNEKLFF,TGTGCCAGCAGCTTATATTCAGGCCTTAATGAAAAACTGTTTTTT
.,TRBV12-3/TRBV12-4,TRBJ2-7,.,CASSRAVGGSDEQYF,TGTGCCAGCAGTAGAGCGGTTGGGGGTTCCGACGAGCAGTACTTC
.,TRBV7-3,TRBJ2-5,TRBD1,CASGQGGETQYF,TGTGCCAGCGGACAGGGCGGAGAGACCCAGTACTTC